Described below is a single T cell receptor (beta chain) sequence and its context. As processed by the authors: Nucleated cell counts were estimated from reference gene primer amplification. Assay: immunoSEQ multiplex PCR; the TCRdb copy retains only in-frame clones and omits some. That table supplies the V and J calls and clone size; D and trimming were determined from the DNA. The data contain roughly 300,000 clones, over 75% of them singletons. The sample is drawn from a study of blood T cell repertoires in COVID-19. Study details: PBMCs, B-cell-depleted T cells, or T cells were the source of the cDNA or gDNA that made up the material.

Germline CDR1 MNHEY, CDR2 SVGAGI. Deletions cut 0 bases from V and 5 bases from J, with 10 bases between. The CDR3 runs 14 residues. Participant ages covered about 18 to 100 years across about two dozen US areas. Clinical history reported by participants formed the basis on which cohorts were assigned. The specimen sequenced was PBMCs or T cells enriched from blood (not recorded which). The rearrangement joins TRBV6-5 to TRBJ2-5, with D perhaps TRBD1 (6 bases). This clonotype was sampled from a man aged 30 to 45 who had recovered from COVID-19. The CDR3 protein is CASSYSWQGETQYF. DNA for the CDR3: TGTGCCAGCAGTTACTCCTGGCAGGGGGAGACCCAGTACTTC.